This TCR beta chain comes out of a study of control samples from healthy donors and cancer patients. The table came from immunoSEQ multiplex PCR; TCRdb's copy has only in-frame clones and leaves some out. The sample shows about 94,000 clones, around nine tenths of them seen only once. The clonotype originates from a woman aged 18-29 years in good health. Material for sequencing was blood.

The CDR3 protein is CASSLLGGKGYTF. CDR3 in DNA: TGTGCCAGCAGTTTATTAGGGGGGAAGGGCTACACCTTC. V gene TRBV27 combines with J gene TRBJ1-2; TRBD1 might be the D (6 bases). V gave up 1 base and J gave up 8 bases, with 11 bases separating them. The CDR3 spans 13 residues. Germline lookup yields CDR1 MNHEY and CDR2 SMNVEV (reference sequence).